This T cell receptor (beta chain) was sequenced in a study of blood T cell repertoires in COVID-19. Deletions cut 5 bases from V and 8 bases from J, with 18 bases between. The CDR3 is 14 amino acids. Germline lookup yields CDR1 LNHDA and CDR2 SQIVND (reference sequence). Per the original methods: Cell counts per sample came from amplifying reference gene primers. Sequencing was performed with immunoSEQ multiplex PCR; in TCRdb, only in-frame clones are kept and a portion is missing. V and J calls and clone size are as listed in that table; D and trimming were resolved from the DNA. This repertoire shows 200,000 to 250,000 clones, more than 80% found once; its top ten account for approximately 1.8%. This study enrolled people aged about 18 to 100 from around 26 US geographic areas. Participants' own reports of clinical history determined their cohort assignment. Each recovered donor of Cohort 3 presented with two negative PCRs, clearance, or symptom resolution.

Input material: PBMCs or T cells enriched from blood (not recorded which). This receptor was obtained from a man in his fifties or sixties who had recovered from COVID-19. V usage is TRBV19 and J usage is TRBJ1-2; no clear D. The CDR3: CASSFQQALGGYTF. DNA of the CDR3: TGTGCCAGTAGTTTCCAGCAGGCCCTTGGCGGCTACACCTTC.